The sequence of this T cell receptor beta chain was determined in a study of shared clonotypes between healthy human individuals. General study results and limits: Larger estimated richness was generally seen in naive subsets than in memory subsets. Some naive CD4 clonotypes, roughly 4.8%, turned up in common across four donors.

V gave up 1 base and J gave up 4 bases, with 17 bases separating them. CDR3 length: 16 residues. Germline V CDR1 and CDR2: LGHNA, YSLEER. Cells designated naive CD8 were CD45RO-negative and were positively selected for CCR7, with terminally differentiated effector memory CD45RA+ cells excluded. As to this clone: Antigen unknown.

Data came from immunoSEQ multiplex PCR; TCRdb stores just in-frame clones and leaves some out. The sample holds nearly 2 million clones, around 96% seen once. The sequenced sample consisted of naive CD8+ T cells sorted from blood. The sequence derives from a man between 18 and 35 years old in good health. The chain combines TRBV4-3 with TRBJ2-7; D is possibly TRBD2 (6 bases). CDR3 nucleotides: TGCGCCAGCAGCCAAGGCGGCGTCGGGGGTACTTACGAGCAGTACTTC. It specifies CASSQGGVGGTYEQYF.